Listed here are 12 T cell receptor beta chains from one sample, sequenced in a study of blood T cell repertoires in COVID-19 (dated by TCRdb to about 2020). Libraries were built with the immunoSEQ multiplex PCR assay. The source is immuneACCESS, and TCRdb retained only in-frame sequences with V and J called. Part of the clones is not carried over; for the studies checked, unresolved V genes explain less than half of this, and the remainder is unexplained. The sample table records around 63,000 clones; roughly 79% of these occur just once. Of the sample, 28% falls within the top ten clones. What was sequenced was peripheral blood. These receptors were taken from a woman over 75 with active or convalescent COVID-19.

This rearrangement joins TRBV5-1 to TRBJ1-1; the match to TRBD1 covers 10 bases. V lost 2 bases to trimming and J lost 4 bases; unmatched junction nucleotides: 2. In germline, CDR1 is SGHRS, CDR2 YFSETQ. This CDR3 comprises 14 residues. The CDR3 here is CASSFGQGGTEAFF. The CDR3 DNA reads TGCGCCAGCAGCTTCGGACAGGGGGGCACTGAAGCTTTCTTT.

V gene TRBV6-5 combines with J gene TRBJ1-5; D unresolved. CDR1 and CDR2 (germline): MNHEY, SVGAGI. CDR3 length: 15 amino acids. Between the trimmed V and J ends, which lost 0 bases and 5 bases, there was a span of 11 bases. The DNA for the CDR3 is TGTGCCAGCAGTTACTCGGGAGGCCTACATCAGCCCCAGCATTTT. Encoded protein: CASSYSGGLHQPQHF.

This clone was observed a few times. This chain uses TRBV6-5 with TRBJ2-7; D might be TRBD2 (7 bases). Trimming removed 6 bases at V and 7 bases at J, with 19 bases between. The CDR3 covers 14 residues. Per germline, CDR1 MNHEY and CDR2 SVGAGI. The CDR3 coding sequence is TGTGCCAGCAGCACCGACGGAGGGGGAGGGGAGCAGTACTTC. Translating it yields CASSTDGGGGEQYF.

The chain joins TRBV29-1 to TRBJ2-2; D call uncertain. The germline CDR1 and CDR2 sequences are SQVTM and ANQGSEA. This CDR3 has 11 residues. The V end was cut by 4 bases, the J end by 6 bases, with 6 bases between. The CDR3 sequence: CSVAGPGELFF. CDR3 nucleotides: TGCAGCGTTGCAGGTCCCGGGGAGCTGTTTTTT.

The chain combines TRBV5-1 with TRBJ1-3; TRBD1 matches 9 bases. V shed 3 bases, J shed 2 bases, and the junction held 3 bases outside the gene matches. Germline loops: CDR1 SGHRS, CDR2 YFSETQ. The CDR3 has 15 amino acids. This chain's CDR3 is CASSSRTGAGNTIYF. CDR3 nucleotide sequence: TGCGCCAGCAGCTCCCGGACAGGGGCTGGAAACACCATATATTTT.

This clone was recorded a few times. The CDR3 DNA follows: TGTGCCAGCAGCTTGATTAGTGGGGCAAAGGGGCCGCAGTATTTT. As protein: CASSLISGAKGPQYF. The V and J genes are TRBV7-9 and TRBJ2-3, with D possibly being TRBD1 (5 bases). The V end lost 3 bases, the J end lost 10 bases, and 20 bases lay between the germline ends. Germline-derived CDR1 and CDR2 are SEHNR and FQNEAQ (reference sequence). This CDR3 region has 15 residues.

The rearrangement uses TRBV14 and TRBJ1-5; unclear D gene. Per germline, CDR1 SGHDN and CDR2 FVKESK. The V end was cut by 3 bases, the J end by 3 bases, with 9 bases between. This CDR3 has 14 amino acids. The CDR3 spells CASSQAGYNQPQHF. CDR3 in DNA: TGTGCCAGCAGCCAGGCGGGCTACAATCAGCCCCAGCATTTT.

In its sample, this clone was seen once. This chain connects TRBV5-1 to TRBJ1-2, with D unresolved. The germline V gene encodes CDR1 SGHRS and CDR2 YFSETQ. The CDR3 has 14 residues. Between the trimmed V and J ends, which lost 0 bases and 0 bases, there was a span of 6 bases. CDR3 bases: TGCGCCAGCAGCTTGGACAGCTCTAACTATGGCTACACCTTC. This codes for CASSLDSSNYGYTF. Filled out from reference TRBV5-1 and TRBJ1-2, the complete variable domain reads KAGVTQTPRYLIKTRGQQVTLSCSPISGHRSVSWYQQTPGQGLQFLFEYFSETQRNKGNFPGRFSGRQFSNSRSEMNVSTLELGDSALYLCASSLDSSNYGYTFGSGTRLTVV.

The chain joins TRBV7-6 to TRBJ2-2, with 10 bases identical to TRBD1. In germline, CDR1 is SGHVS, CDR2 FNYEAQ. This CDR3 is 15 amino acids long. V was clipped by 3 bases and J by 6 bases; unmatched bases: 4. In DNA, the CDR3 is TGTGCCAGCAGCTTGACAGGGGGCTGGGCCGGGGAGCTGTTTTTT. This gives the protein CASSLTGGWAGELFF.

The V gene is TRBV28, the J gene TRBJ1-5; 7 nucleotides agree with TRBD1. Germline V lookup: CDR1 MDHEN, CDR2 SYDVKM. The CDR3 consists of 15 residues. Trimming at V came to 6 bases and at J to 6 bases, leaving 11 bases not matched to a gene. CDR3 region: CASSPQGMLGQPQHF. The CDR3 coding sequence is TGTGCCAGCAGCCCACAGGGGATGCTTGGTCAGCCCCAGCATTTT.

CDR3: CASSLANTEAFF. CDR3 bases: TGTGCCAGCAGCTTAGCAAACACTGAAGCTTTCTTT. V and J are TRBV11-2 and TRBJ1-1; no firm D call. CDR1 and CDR2 (germline): SGHAT, FQNNGV. CDR3 length: 12 amino acids. Trimming cost V 1 base and J 2 bases, with 2 bases left between them.

In its sample, this clone was seen once. The rearrangement joins TRBV19 to TRBJ2-1, with a tentative D call TRBD1 (7 bases). The CDR3 has 15 residues. Germline CDR1 is LNHDA and CDR2 is SQIVND (reference sequence). The germline V and J ends were trimmed by 4 bases and 10 bases, with 20 bases remaining between them. The CDR3 here is CASSTVQGGFKEQFF. The CDR3 DNA sequence: TGTGCCAGTAGTACGGTCCAGGGGGGATTTAAGGAGCAGTTCTTC.